This TCR beta chain is drawn from a study of vaccination effects on CD4 cells after COVID-19. Study-level information: ViraFEST assay sequencing came after antigen-specific CD4+ T cells were expanded with viral peptide pools. Supplemented with roughly 10 IU/ml IL-2 and 8 to 10 ug/ml peptides, more than 1.5 million PBMC per well were kept in culture.

With around ten days of culture completed, CD4+ T cells were isolated. Participants got two doses of BNT162b2 or mRNA-1273 vaccine. Replacing half the medium with IL-2 medium was done on days 3 and 7. Here immunoSEQ multiplex PCR was the method, and the copy in TCRdb shows in-frame clones only, minus some. Seen here are 25,000 to 35,000 clones, around 70% observed once, and the top ten hold under 15%. Germline lookup yields CDR1 LGHNA and CDR2 YSLEER. This CDR3 comprises 15 residues. Trimming left V 0 bases short and J 5 bases short, with 11 bases between. Turning to this clone: Its antigen is currently unknown.

The chain recombines TRBV4-3 with TRBJ2-1; D is uncertain. The input for sequencing was CD4+ T cells from PBMCs cultured without peptide, taken after COVID-19 vaccination. The TCR sequence derives from a human donor who received a COVID-19 vaccine. In DNA, the CDR3 is TGCGCCAGCAGCCAAGATTCACTACCTAACAATGAGCAGTTCTTC. Protein sequence: CASSQDSLPNNEQFF.